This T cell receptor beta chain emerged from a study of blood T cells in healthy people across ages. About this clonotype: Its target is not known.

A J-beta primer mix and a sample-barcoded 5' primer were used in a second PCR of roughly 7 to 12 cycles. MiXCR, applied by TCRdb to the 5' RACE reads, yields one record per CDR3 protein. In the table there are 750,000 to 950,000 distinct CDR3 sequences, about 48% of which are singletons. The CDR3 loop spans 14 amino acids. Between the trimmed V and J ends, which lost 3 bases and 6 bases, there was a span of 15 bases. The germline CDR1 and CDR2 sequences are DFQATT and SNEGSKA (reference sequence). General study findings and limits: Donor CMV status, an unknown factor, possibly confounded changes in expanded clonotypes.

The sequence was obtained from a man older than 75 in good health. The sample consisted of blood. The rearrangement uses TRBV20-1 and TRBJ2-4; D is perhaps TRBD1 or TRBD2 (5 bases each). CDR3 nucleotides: TGCAGTGCTAGCGGTCTGGGGGTGGGAAACATTCAGTACTTC. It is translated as CSASGLGVGNIQYF.